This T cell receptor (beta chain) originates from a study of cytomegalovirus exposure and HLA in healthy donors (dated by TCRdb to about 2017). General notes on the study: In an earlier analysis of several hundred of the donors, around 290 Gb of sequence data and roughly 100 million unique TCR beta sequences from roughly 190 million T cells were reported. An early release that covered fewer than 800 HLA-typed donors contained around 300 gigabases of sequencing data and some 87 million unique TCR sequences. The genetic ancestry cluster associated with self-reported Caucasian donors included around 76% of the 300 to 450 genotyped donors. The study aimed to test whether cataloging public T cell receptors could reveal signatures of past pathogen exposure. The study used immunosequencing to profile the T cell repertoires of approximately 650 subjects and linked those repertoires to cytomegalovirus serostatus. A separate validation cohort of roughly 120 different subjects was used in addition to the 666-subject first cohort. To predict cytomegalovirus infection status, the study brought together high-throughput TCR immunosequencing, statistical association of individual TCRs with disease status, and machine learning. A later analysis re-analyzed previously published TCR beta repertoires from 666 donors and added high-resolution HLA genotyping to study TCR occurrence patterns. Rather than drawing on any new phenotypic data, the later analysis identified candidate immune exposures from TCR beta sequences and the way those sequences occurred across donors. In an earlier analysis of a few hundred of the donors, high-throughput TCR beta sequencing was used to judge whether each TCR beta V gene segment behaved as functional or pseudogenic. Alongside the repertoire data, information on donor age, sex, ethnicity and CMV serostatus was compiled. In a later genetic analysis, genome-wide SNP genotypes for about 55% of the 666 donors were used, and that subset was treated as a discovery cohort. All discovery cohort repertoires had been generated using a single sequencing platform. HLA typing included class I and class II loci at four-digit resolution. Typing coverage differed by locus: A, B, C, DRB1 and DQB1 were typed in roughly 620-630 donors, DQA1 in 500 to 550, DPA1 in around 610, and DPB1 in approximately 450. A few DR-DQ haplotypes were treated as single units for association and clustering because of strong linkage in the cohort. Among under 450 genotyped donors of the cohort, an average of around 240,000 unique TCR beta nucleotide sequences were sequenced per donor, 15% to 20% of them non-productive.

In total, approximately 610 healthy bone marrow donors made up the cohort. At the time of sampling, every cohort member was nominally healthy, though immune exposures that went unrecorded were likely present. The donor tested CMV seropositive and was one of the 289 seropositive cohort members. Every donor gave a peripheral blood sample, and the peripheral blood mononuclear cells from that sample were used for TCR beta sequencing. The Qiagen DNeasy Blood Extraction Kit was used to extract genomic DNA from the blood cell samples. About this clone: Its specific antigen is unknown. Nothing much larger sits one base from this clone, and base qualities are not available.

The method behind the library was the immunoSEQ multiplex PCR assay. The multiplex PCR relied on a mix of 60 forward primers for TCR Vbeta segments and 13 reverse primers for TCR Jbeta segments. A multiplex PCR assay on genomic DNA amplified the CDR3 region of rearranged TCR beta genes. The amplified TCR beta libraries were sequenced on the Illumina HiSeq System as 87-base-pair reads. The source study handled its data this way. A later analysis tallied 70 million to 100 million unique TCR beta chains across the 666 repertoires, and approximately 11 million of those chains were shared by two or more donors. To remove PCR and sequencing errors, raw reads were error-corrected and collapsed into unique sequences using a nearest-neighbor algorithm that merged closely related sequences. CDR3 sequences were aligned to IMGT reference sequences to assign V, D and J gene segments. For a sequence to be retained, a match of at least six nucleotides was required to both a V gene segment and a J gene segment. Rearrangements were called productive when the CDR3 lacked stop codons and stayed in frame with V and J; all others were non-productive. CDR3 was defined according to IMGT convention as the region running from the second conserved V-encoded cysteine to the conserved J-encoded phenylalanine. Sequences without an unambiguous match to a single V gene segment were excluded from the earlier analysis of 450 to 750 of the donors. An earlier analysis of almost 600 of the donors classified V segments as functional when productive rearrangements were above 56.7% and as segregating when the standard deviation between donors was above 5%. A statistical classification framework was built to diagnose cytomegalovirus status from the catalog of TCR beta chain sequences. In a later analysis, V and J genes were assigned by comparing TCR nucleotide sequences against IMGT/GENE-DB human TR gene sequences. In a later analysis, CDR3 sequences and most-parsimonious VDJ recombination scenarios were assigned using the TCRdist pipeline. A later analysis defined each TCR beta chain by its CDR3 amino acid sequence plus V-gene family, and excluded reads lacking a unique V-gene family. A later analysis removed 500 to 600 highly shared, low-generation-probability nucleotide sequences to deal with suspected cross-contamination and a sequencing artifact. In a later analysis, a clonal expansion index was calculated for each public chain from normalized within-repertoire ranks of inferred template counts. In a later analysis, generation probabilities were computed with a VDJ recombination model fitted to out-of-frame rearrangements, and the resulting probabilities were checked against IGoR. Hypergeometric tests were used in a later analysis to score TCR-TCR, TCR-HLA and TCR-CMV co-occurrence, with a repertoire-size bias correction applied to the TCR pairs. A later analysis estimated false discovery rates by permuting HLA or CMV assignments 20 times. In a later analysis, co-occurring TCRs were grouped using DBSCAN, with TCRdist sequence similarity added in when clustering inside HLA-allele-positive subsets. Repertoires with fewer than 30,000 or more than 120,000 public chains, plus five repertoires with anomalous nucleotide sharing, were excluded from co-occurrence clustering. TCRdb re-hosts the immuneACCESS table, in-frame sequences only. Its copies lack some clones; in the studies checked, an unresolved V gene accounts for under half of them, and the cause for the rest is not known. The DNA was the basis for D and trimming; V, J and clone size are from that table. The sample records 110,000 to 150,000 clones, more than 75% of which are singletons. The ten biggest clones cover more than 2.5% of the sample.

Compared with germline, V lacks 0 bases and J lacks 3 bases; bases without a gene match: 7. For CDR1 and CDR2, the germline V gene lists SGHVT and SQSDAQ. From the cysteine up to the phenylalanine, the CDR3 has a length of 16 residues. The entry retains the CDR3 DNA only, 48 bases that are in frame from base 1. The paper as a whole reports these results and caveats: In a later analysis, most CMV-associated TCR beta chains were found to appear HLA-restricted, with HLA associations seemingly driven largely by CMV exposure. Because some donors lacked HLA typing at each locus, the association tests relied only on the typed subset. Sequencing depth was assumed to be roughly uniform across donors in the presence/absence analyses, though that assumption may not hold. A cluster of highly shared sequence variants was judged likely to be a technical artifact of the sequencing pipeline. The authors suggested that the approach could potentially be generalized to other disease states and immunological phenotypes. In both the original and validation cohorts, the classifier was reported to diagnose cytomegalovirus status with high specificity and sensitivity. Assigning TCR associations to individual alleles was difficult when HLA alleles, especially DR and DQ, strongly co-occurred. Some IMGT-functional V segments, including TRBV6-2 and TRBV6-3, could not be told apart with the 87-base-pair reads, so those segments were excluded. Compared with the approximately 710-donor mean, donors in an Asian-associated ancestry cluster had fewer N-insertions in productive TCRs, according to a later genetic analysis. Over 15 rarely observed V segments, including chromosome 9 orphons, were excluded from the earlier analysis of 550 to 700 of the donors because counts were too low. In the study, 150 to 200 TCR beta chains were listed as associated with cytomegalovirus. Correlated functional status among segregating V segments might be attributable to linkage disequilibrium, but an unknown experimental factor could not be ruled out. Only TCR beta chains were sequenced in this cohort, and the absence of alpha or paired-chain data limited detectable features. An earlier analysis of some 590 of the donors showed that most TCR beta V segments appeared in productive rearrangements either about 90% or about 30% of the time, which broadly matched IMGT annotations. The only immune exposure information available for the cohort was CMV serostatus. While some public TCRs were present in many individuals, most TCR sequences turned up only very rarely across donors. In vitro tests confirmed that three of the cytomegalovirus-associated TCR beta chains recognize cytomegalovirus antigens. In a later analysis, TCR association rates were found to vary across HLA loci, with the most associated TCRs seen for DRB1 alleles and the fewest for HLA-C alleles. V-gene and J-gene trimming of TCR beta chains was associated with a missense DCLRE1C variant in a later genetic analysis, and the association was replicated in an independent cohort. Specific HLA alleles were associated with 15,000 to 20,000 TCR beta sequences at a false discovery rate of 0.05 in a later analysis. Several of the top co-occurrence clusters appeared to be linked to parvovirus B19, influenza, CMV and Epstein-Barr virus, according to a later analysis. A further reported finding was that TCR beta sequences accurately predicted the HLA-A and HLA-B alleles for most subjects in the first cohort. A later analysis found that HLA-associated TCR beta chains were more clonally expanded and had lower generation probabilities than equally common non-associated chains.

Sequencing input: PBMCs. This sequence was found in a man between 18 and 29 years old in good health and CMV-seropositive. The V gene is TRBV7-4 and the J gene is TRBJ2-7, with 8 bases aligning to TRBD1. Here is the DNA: TGTGCCAGCAGCTTAGCCCGGGACAGGTGTTTCTACGAGCAGTACTTC. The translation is CASSLARDRCFYEQYF.